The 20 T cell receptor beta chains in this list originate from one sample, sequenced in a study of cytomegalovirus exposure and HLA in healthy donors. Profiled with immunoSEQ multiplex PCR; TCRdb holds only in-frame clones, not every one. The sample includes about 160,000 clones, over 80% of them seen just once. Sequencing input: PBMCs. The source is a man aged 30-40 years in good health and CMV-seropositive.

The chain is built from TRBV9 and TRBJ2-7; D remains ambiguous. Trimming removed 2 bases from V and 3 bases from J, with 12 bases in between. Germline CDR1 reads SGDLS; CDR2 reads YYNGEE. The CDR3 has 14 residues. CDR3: CASSVASVDYEQYF. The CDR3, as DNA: TGTGCCAGCAGCGTGGCCAGCGTGGACTACGAGCAGTACTTC.

The CDR3 coding sequence is TGTGCCACCCAGACTAGCGGGGGGGAGACCCAGTACTTC. As protein: CATQTSGGETQYF. V usage is TRBV6-6 and J usage is TRBJ2-5, with 13 bases aligning to TRBD2. The CDR3 consists of 13 residues. Trimming took 10 bases from V and 5 from J; bases not matched to a gene: 4. Germline values: CDR1 MNHNY, CDR2 SVGAGI (reference sequence).

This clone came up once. CDR3 DNA sequence: TGTGCCAGCAGCCCTTTAACCGGGGAGCTGTTTTTT. Its protein is CASSPLTGELFF. The V gene is TRBV7-9, the J gene TRBJ2-2; no firm D call. Trimming left V 5 bases short and J 5 bases short, with 6 bases between. Germline assignment: CDR1 SEHNR and CDR2 FQNEAQ (reference sequence). CDR3 size: 12 residues.

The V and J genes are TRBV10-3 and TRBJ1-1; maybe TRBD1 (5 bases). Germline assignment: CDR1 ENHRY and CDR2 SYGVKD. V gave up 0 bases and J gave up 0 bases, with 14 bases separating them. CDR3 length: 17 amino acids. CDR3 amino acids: CAISESRRGSMNTEAFF. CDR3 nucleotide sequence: TGTGCCATCAGTGAGTCCCGTCGGGGGAGTATGAACACTGAAGCTTTCTTT.

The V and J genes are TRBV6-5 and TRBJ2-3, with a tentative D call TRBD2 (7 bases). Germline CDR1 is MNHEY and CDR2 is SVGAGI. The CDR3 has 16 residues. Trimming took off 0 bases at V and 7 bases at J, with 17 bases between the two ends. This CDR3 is CASSYSTRGATHTQYF. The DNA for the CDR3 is TGTGCCAGCAGTTACTCGACTCGGGGGGCCACCCATACGCAGTATTTT.

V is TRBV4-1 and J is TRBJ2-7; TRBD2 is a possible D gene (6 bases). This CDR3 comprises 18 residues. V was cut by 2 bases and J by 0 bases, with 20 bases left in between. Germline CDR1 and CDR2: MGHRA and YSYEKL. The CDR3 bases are TGCGCCAGCAGCCAACAAGTGGTGGCTAGCGACCGCTCCTACGAGCAGTACTTC. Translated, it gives CASSQQVVASDRSYEQYF.

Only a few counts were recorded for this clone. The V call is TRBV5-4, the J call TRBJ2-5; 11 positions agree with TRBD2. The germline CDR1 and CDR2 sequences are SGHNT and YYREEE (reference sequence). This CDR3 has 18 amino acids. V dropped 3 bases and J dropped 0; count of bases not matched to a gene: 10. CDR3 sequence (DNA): TGTGCCAGCAGCTCCACCGCCGGGACTAGCGGTTACCAAGAGACCCAGTACTTC. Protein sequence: CASSSTAGTSGYQETQYF.

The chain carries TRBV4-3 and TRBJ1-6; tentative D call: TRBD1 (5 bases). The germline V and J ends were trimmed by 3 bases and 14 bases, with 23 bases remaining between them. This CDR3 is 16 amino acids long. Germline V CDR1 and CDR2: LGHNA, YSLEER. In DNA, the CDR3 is TGCGCCAGCAGCCATGGCGGGGCGGGCGGAAATTCGGCCCTCCACTTT. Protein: CASSHGGAGGNSALHF.

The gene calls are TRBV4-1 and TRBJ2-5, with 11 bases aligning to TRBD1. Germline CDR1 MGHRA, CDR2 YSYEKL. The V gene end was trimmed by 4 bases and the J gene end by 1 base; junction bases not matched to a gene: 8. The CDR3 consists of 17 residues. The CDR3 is CASSRKTGTGGQETQYF. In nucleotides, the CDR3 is TGCGCCAGCAGCCGAAAAACCGGGACAGGGGGCCAAGAGACCCAGTACTTC.

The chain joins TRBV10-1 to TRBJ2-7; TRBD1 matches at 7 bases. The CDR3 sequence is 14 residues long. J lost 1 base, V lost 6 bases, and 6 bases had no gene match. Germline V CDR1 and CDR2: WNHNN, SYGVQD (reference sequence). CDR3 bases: TGCGCCAGCAGCTCCCGACAGGGATCCTACGAGCAGTACTTC. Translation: CASSSRQGSYEQYF.

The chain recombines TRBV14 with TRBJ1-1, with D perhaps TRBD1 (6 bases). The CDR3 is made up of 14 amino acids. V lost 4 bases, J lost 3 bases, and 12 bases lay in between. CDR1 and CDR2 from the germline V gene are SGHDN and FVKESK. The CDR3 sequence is CASSRPGADTEAFF. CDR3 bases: TGTGCCAGCAGCCGCCCAGGGGCGGACACTGAAGCTTTCTTT.

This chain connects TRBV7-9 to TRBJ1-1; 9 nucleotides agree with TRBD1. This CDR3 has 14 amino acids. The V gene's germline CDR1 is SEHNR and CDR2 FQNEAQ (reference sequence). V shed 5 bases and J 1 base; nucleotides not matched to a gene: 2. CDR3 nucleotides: TGTGCCAGCAGCCGGGGACAGGGGAACACTGAAGCTTTCTTT. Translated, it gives CASSRGQGNTEAFF.

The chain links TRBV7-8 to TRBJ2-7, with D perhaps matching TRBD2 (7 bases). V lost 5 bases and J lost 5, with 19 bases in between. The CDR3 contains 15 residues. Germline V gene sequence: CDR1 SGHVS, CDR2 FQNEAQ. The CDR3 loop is CASSTEGGAGNEQYF. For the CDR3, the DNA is TGTGCCAGCAGCACTGAGGGGGGGGCGGGCAACGAGCAGTACTTC. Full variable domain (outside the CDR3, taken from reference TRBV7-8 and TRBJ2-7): GAGVSQSPRYKVAKRGQDVALRCDPISGHVSLFWYQQALGQGPEFLTYFQNEAQLDKSGLPSDRFFAERPEGSVSTLKIQRTQQEDSAVYLCASSTEGGAGNEQYFGPGTRLTVT.

The CDR3 DNA sequence: TGTGCCAGCAACGAAGTGCAGACCGGGGAGCTGTTTTTT. Translation: CASNEVQTGELFF. The chain has TRBV9 and TRBJ2-2; the D is unclear. Trimming took 6 bases from V and 5 from J, leaving 11 bases between them. The CDR3 contains 13 residues. Germline values: CDR1 SGDLS, CDR2 YYNGEE.

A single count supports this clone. In nucleotides, the CDR3 is TGTGCCAGCAGCGTAGTGGGCAGGGGTAGTTCTGGGGCCAACGTCCTGACTTTC. This translates into CASSVVGRGSSGANVLTF. The V and J genes are TRBV9 and TRBJ2-6; D may be TRBD1 (6 bases). The CDR3 extends over 18 amino acids. Germline V CDR1 and CDR2: SGDLS, YYNGEE. The V end was cut by 0 bases, the J end by 1 base, with 14 bases between.

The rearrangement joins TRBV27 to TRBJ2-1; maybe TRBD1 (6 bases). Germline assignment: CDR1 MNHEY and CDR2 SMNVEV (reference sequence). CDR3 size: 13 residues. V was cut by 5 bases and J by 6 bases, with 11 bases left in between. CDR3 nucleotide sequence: TGTGCCAGCAGTCCACGACAGGCCAATGAGCAGTTCTTC. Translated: CASSPRQANEQFF.

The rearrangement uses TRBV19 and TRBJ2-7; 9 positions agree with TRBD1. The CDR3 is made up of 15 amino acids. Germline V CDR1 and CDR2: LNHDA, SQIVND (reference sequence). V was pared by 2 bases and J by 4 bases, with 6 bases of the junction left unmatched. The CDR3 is CASSISTGGVYEQYF. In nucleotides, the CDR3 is TGTGCCAGTAGTATAAGTACAGGGGGCGTGTACGAGCAGTACTTC.

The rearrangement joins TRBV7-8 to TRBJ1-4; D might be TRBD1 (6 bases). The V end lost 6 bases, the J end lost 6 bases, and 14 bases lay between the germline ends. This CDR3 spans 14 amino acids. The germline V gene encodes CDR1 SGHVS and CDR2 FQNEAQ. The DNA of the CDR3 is TGTGCCAGCAGTGAAGGGGGGGGTTATGAAAAACTGTTTTTT. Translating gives CASSEGGGYEKLFF.

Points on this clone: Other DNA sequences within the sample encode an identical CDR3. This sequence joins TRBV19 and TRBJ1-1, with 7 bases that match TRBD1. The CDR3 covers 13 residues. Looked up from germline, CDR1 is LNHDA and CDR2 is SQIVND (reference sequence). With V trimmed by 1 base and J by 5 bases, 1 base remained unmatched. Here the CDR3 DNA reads TGTGCCAGTAGTATAGCAGGGGGTACTGAAGCTTTCTTT. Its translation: CASSIAGGTEAFF. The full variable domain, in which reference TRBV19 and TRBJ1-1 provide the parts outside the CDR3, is DGGITQSPKYLFRKEGQNVTLSCEQNLNHDAMYWYRQDPGQGLRLIYYSQIVNDFQKGDIAEGYSVSREKKESFPLTVTSAQKNPTAFYLCASSIAGGTEAFFGQGTRLTVV.

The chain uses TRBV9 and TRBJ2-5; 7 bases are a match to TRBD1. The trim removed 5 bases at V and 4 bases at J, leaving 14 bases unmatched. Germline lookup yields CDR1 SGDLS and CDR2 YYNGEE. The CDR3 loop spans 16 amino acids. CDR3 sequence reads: CASRVKQGFGAETQYF. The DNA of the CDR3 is TGTGCCAGCAGGGTTAAACAGGGGTTTGGGGCAGAGACCCAGTACTTC.